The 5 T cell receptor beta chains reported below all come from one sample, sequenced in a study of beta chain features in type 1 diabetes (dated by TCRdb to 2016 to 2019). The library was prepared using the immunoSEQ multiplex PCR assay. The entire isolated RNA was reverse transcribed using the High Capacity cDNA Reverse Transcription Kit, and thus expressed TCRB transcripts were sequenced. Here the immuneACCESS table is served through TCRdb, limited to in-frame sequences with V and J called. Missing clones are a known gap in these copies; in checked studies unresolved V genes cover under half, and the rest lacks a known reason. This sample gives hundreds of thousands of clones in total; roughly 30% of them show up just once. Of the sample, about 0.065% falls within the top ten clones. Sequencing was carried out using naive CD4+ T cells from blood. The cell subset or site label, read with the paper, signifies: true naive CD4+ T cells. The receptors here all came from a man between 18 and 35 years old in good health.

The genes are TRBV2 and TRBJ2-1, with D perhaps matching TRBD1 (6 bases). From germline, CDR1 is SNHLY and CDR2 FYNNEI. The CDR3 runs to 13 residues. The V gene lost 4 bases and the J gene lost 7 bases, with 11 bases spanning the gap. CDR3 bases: TGTGCCAGCAGTGTTCAAGGGGGTAATGAGCAGTTCTTC. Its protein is CASSVQGGNEQFF.

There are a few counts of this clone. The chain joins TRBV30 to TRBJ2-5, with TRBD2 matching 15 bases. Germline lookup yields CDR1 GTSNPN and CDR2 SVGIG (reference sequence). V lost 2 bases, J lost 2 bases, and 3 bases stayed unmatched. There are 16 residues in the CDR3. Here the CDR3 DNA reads TGTGCCTGGAGTTCCGGACTAGCGGGAGGGCAAGAGACCCAGTACTTC. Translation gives CAWSSGLAGGQETQYF.

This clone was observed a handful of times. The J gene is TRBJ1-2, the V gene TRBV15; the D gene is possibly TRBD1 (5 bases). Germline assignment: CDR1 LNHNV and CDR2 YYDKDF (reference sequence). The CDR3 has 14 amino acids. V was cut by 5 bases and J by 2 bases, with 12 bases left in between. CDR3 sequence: CATSQGARNYGYTF. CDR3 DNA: TGTGCCACCAGCCAAGGGGCCAGGAACTATGGCTACACCTTC.

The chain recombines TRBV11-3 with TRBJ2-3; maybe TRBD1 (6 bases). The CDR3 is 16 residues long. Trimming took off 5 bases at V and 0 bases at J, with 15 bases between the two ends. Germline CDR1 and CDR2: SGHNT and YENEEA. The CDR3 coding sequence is TGTGCCAGCAGCCCAGGAGACAGGTTTAGCACAGATACGCAGTATTTT. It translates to CASSPGDRFSTDTQYF.

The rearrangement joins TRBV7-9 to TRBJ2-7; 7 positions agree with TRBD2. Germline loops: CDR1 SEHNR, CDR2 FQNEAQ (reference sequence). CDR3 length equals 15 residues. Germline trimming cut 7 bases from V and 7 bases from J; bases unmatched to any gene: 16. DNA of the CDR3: TGTGCCAGCACTGGGGACTACGGATTGGGTGGGGAGCAGTACTTC. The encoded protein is CASTGDYGLGGEQYF. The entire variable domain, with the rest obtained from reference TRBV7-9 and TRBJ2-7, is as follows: DTGVSQNPRHKITKRGQNVTFRCDPISEHNRLYWYRQTLGQGPEFLTYFQNEAQLEKSRLLSDRFSAERPKGSFSTLEIQRTEQGDSAMYLCASTGDYGLGGEQYFGPGTRLTVT.